Below, 23 T cell receptor beta chains from the same sample are listed, as sequenced in a study of regulatory T cells in long-lasting Graves disease. Time point meaning: newly diagnosed GD, antithyroid drugs for less than 3 months. The authors made the TCR library using RNA they extracted from PBMCs. Relying on iRepertoire HTBI primers and Arm-PCR of CDR3 regions, the team built TCR beta libraries. TCRdb processed the multiplex PCR reads anew with MiXCR; each CDR3 protein has one entry. Of 350,000 to 550,000 distinct CDR3 sequences in the sample, about 16% were seen once. In addition, the sample was reused for a study of T cells in Graves' hyperthyroidism and ophthalmopathy.

Sequenced here: peripheral blood mononuclear cells (PBMCs), sampled at new diagnosis, from a patient treated with antithyroid drugs. The receptors shown here come from a woman between 18 and 30 years old with Graves disease.

This clonotype was observed many times. The V and J genes are TRBV3-1 and TRBJ2-3, with 11 bases fitting TRBD2. V shed 5 bases, J shed 7 bases, and the junction held 11 bases outside the gene matches. Looked up from germline, CDR1 is LGHDT and CDR2 is YNNKEL (reference sequence). The CDR3 extends over 16 amino acids. The DNA for the CDR3 is TGTGCCAGCAGCGACCGACTAGCGGGAATCATAAATACGCAGTATTTT. It codes for CASSDRLAGIINTQYF.

Ten or more counts support this clonotype. The rearrangement joins TRBV12-3 or TRBV12-4 to TRBJ2-3; D is unresolved. The V end was cut by 2 bases, the J end by 0 bases, with 6 bases between. The CDR3 totals 14 residues. This chain's CDR3 is CASSLSASTDTQYF. The DNA for the CDR3 is TGTGCCAGCAGTTTATCGGCTAGCACAGATACGCAGTATTTT.

This clonotype was counted many times. The V and J genes are TRBV30 and TRBJ2-1; D unclear. The CDR3 covers 11 residues. Trimming left V 2 bases short and J 5 bases short, with 4 bases between. Germline V gives CDR1 GTSNPN, CDR2 SVGIG (reference sequence). The CDR3 DNA follows: TGTGCCTGGAGTCAAGACAATGAGCAGTTCTTC. This gives the protein CAWSQDNEQFF.

This clonotype was seen many times. The chain joins TRBV6-1 to TRBJ2-7, with 9 bases fitting TRBD1. The CDR3 has 13 amino acids. Germline V gene lookup returns CDR1 MNHNS and CDR2 SASEGT. J lost 5 bases, V lost 7 bases, and 6 bases had no gene match. The CDR3 reads CASTDRDRDEQYF. CDR3 nucleotide sequence: TGTGCCAGCACCGACCGGGACAGGGACGAGCAGTACTTC.

Note on this clonotype: No DNA is shown, since the ends of the CDR3 on it are uncertain; the CDR3 is the one TCRdb lists. The chain combines TRBV28 with TRBJ2-1; TRBD2, the D gene given by the table, was not confirmed from the DNA. Counting both end residues, the CDR3 totals 15 amino acids. Germline V gene data show CDR1 as MDHEN and CDR2 as SYDVKM. This chain's CDR3 is CASSLLVGSGSPPFF.

This clonotype showed up many times. The J gene is TRBJ1-5, the V gene TRBV6-1; 8 positions match TRBD1. The CDR3 extends over 14 amino acids. The V gene's germline CDR1 is MNHNS and CDR2 SASEGT. V lost 6 bases to trimming and J lost 2 bases; unmatched junction nucleotides: 3. For the CDR3, the DNA is TGTGCCAGCAGACAGGACAGGGGCAATCAGCCCCAGCATTTT. Encoded protein: CASRQDRGNQPQHF.

The J gene is TRBJ1-4, the V gene TRBV28; 7 nucleotides match TRBD1. This CDR3 contains 15 residues. The V and J ends lost 3 bases and 11 bases, in that order; junction bases with no gene match: 12. Germline V gene lookup returns CDR1 MDHEN and CDR2 SYDVKM. The CDR3 sequence is CASSLLVGQTYKLFF. The CDR3 DNA is TGTGCCAGCAGTTTGCTTGTGGGACAGACCTATAAACTGTTTTTT.

CDR3 coding DNA: TGTGCCAGCAGTCCCCGACTAGCGGGGTTCTACGAGCAGTACTTC. Translation: CASSPRLAGFYEQYF. The gene calls are TRBV12-3 or TRBV12-4 and TRBJ2-7, with 11 bases matching TRBD2. Trimming took 5 bases from V and 3 from J; bases not matched to a gene: 6. The CDR3 is made up of 15 amino acids.

In this sample, this clonotype turned up many times. This chain connects TRBV2 to TRBJ1-1; weak D call: TRBD1 (5 bases). The CDR3 length is 13 residues. Germline loops: CDR1 SNHLY, CDR2 FYNNEI. Trimming pared 6 bases from V and 10 bases from J, leaving 18 bases between. CDR3 residues: CASRKQEVGGAFF. CDR3 DNA: TGTGCCAGCAGGAAACAGGAGGTGGGAGGAGCTTTCTTT. Combining the CDR3 with reference TRBV2 and TRBJ1-1 gives the whole variable domain EPEVTQTPSHQVTQMGQEVILRCVPISNHLYFYWYRQILGQKVEFLVSFYNNEISEKSEIFDDQFSVERPDGSNFTLKIRSTKLEDSAMYFCASRKQEVGGAFFGQGTRLTVV.

This clonotype was seen many times. In DNA form, the CDR3 reads TGTGCCAGTCTGAGAGGGACTGAGCAGTTCTTC. This codes for CASLRGTEQFF. The genes are TRBV28 and TRBJ2-1; D possibly uses TRBD1 or TRBD2 (5 bases each). The CDR3 contains 11 residues. Trimming took 9 bases from V and 9 from J, leaving 12 bases between them. Germline CDR1 and CDR2: MDHEN and SYDVKM.

In the case of this clonotype: A read error is the likely source, as a far larger clone sits one nucleotide away. The chain couples TRBV28 to TRBJ2-7; the match to TRBD1 covers 10 bases. Germline V gives CDR1 MDHEN, CDR2 SYDVKM. CDR3 length equals 14 residues. V lost 6 bases, J lost 7 bases, and 9 bases stayed unmatched. The CDR3, as DNA: TGTGCCAGCAGACAGGACAGGGGGTTCAATGAGCAGTACTTC. Its protein product is CASRQDRGFNEQYF.

This rearrangement joins TRBV13 to TRBJ2-7; perhaps TRBD1 as D (5 bases). The CDR3 extends over 14 amino acids. The germline gives CDR1 PRHDT, CDR2 FYEKMQ (reference sequence). V lost 4 bases to trimming and J lost 3 bases, with 13 bases between them. The chain's CDR3 is CASSSTSRDYEQYF. CDR3 coding DNA: TGTGCCAGCAGCTCTACATCCAGGGACTACGAGCAGTACTTC. Looking up the rest from reference TRBV13 and TRBJ2-7 gives the full variable domain: AAGVIQSPRHLIKEKRETATLKCYPIPRHDTVYWYQQGPGQDPQFLISFYEKMQSDKGSIPDRFSAQQFSDYHSELNMSSLELGDSALYFCASSSTSRDYEQYFGPGTRLTVT.

A word on this clonotype: Being one base from a much bigger clone, this may be a read error. Here the CDR3 omits its conserved ending phenylalanine or tryptophan, so a read error is the likely source. This sequence joins TRBV20-1 and TRBJ1-1; D remains unclear. The germline gives CDR1 DFQATT, CDR2 SNEGSKA (reference sequence). This CDR3 comprises 14 residues. The germline V and J ends were trimmed by 1 base and 1 base, with 10 bases remaining between them. This CDR3 reads CSARASQANTEAFS. In DNA, the CDR3 is TGCAGTGCTAGAGCTAGCCAGGCGAACACTGAAGCTTTCTCT.

This clonotype was seen a few times. The chain recombines TRBV9 with TRBJ2-2, with a possible D match to TRBD2 (5 bases). The CDR3 contains 12 residues. V lost 2 bases and J lost 8, with 7 bases in between. Germline CDR1 reads SGDLS; CDR2 reads YYNGEE. The chain's CDR3 is CASSVERGELFF. CDR3 DNA sequence: TGTGCCAGCAGCGTCGAGCGGGGGGAGCTGTTTTTT. The whole variable domain, remainder taken from reference TRBV9 and TRBJ2-2, is DSGVTQTPKHLITATGQRVTLRCSPRSGDLSVYWYQQSLDQGLQFLIQYYNGEERAKGNILERFSAQQFPDLHSELNLSSLELGDSALYFCASSVERGELFFGEGSRLTVL.

The chain employs TRBV5-8 and TRBJ1-1, with 8 bases matching TRBD1. The CDR3 has 15 amino acids. CDR1 SGHTS and CDR2 YDEGEE come from the germline V gene. J gave up 3 bases and V 3 bases, and 7 bases lay outside the gene matches. CDR3 coding DNA: TGTGCCAGCAGCTCCTGGACAGGGAGGTACACTGAAGCTTTCTTT. It is translated as CASSSWTGRYTEAFF.

The V and J genes are TRBV29-1 and TRBJ2-7, with a tentative D call TRBD1 (6 bases). CDR3 length: 12 residues. V shed 6 bases and J shed 3 bases, with 12 bases lying between them. Germline CDR1 reads SQVTM; CDR2 reads ANQGSEA. Here the CDR3 DNA reads TGCAGCGTCCGGGACACAAACTACGAGCAGTACTTC. Protein sequence: CSVRDTNYEQYF.

This clonotype turned up a few times. The V call is TRBV20-1, the J call TRBJ2-3; no definite D call. The ends were cut back, 3 bases at V and 3 bases at J, with 10 bases in the middle. Germline V gene sequence: CDR1 DFQATT, CDR2 SNEGSKA (reference sequence). The CDR3 covers 13 residues. The CDR3 region is CSASNMGTDTQYF. For the CDR3, the DNA is TGCAGTGCTAGCAATATGGGAACAGATACGCAGTATTTT.

V usage is TRBV24-1 and J usage is TRBJ2-7; the D gene could be TRBD1 or TRBD2 (5 bases each). V was trimmed by 10 bases and J by 7 bases, leaving 13 bases between them. Per the germline V gene, CDR1 is KGHDR and CDR2 is SFDVKD. The CDR3 extends over 11 amino acids. CDR3 in amino acids: CATAQEGEQYF. The DNA of the CDR3 is TGTGCCACAGCCCAAGAGGGGGAGCAGTACTTC.

This clonotype was seen at least ten times. The rearrangement joins TRBV20-1 to TRBJ2-1; TRBD2 matches at 10 bases. In germline, CDR1 is DFQATT, CDR2 SNEGSKA (reference sequence). CDR3 length: 14 residues. The junction had 8 bases not matched to a gene; V was cut back by 5 bases and J by 7 bases. The DNA of the CDR3 is TGCAGTGCTCAGAAGGGACTAGCGATGAATGAGCAGTTCTTC. This sequence encodes CSAQKGLAMNEQFF.

The V gene is TRBV7-6, the J gene TRBJ2-7; no reliable D call. The CDR3 is made up of 12 amino acids. The V end was cut by 5 bases, the J end by 3 bases, with 8 bases between. CDR1 and CDR2 (germline): SGHVS, FNYEAQ. This chain's CDR3 is CASSANNYEQYF. The CDR3 DNA reads TGTGCCAGCAGCGCCAATAACTACGAGCAGTACTTC.

This clonotype turned up a few times. The genes are TRBV3-1 and TRBJ1-2; D not certain. The germline V gene has CDR1 LGHDT and CDR2 YNNKEL (reference sequence). The V end lost 1 base, the J end lost 2 bases, and 8 bases lay between the germline ends. The CDR3 consists of 14 residues. CDR3 sequence (DNA): TGTGCCAGCAGCCAAGGGGCGGGAAACTATGGCTACACCTTC. This encodes CASSQGAGNYGYTF.

The table lists this clonotype with many counts. V and J are TRBV20-1 and TRBJ2-1, with no clear D. This CDR3 contains 14 residues. The germline V gene encodes CDR1 DFQATT and CDR2 SNEGSKA (reference sequence). Trimming removed 0 bases from V and 2 bases from J, with 8 bases in between. The CDR3 protein is CSARDILTYNEQFF. The CDR3 DNA sequence: TGCAGTGCTAGAGATATTTTGACCTACAATGAGCAGTTCTTC.

This clonotype showed up many times. The rearrangement links TRBV7-2 to TRBJ2-7; 9 positions match TRBD2. With V trimmed by 5 bases and J by 3 bases, 11 bases remained unmatched. The CDR3 totals 16 residues. Germline CDR1 SGHTA, CDR2 FQGNSA. CDR3 coding DNA: TGTGCCAGCAGCCCCGATAGCGGGAGAGAAGGCTACGAGCAGTACTTC. It is translated as CASSPDSGREGYEQYF. Using reference TRBV7-2 and TRBJ2-7 for the parts outside the CDR3, the full variable domain is GAGVSQSPSNKVTEKGKDVELRCDPISGHTALYWYRQSLGQGLEFLIYFQGNSAPDKSGLPSDRFSAERTGGSVSTLTIQRTQQEDSAVYLCASSPDSGREGYEQYFGPGTRLTVT.